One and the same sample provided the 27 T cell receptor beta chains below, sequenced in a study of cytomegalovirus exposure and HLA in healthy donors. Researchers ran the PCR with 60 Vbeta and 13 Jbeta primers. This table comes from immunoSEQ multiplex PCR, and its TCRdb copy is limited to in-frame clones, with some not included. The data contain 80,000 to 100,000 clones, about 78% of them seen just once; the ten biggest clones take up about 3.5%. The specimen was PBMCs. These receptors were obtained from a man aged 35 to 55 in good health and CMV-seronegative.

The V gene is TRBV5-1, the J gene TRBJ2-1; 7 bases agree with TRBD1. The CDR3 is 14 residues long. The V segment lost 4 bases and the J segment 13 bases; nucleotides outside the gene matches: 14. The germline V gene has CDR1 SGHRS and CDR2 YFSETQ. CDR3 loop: CASSPEPSRDSQFF. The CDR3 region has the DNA TGCGCCAGCAGCCCGGAGCCAAGCCGGGACAGCCAGTTCTTC.

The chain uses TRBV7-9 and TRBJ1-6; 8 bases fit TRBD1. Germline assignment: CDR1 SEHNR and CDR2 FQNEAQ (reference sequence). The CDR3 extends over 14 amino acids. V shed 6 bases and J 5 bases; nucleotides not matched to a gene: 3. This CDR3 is CASRQDRDNSPLHF. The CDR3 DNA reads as TGTGCCAGCAGGCAGGACAGGGATAATTCACCCCTCCACTTT.

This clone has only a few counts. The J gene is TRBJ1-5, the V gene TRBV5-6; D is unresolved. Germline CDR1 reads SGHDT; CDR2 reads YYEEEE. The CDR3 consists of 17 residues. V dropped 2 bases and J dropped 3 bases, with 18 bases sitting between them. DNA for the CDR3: TGTGCCAGCAGCTTATATGTTCGGCAGGCCATCAATCAGCCCCAGCATTTT. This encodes CASSLYVRQAINQPQHF.

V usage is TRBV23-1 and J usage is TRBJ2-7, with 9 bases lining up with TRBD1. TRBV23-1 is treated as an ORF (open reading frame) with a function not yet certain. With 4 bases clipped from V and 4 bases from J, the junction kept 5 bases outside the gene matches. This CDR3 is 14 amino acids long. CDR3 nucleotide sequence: TGCGCCAGCAGTCGGGACAGGGCGAGATACGAGCAGTACTTC. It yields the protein CASSRDRARYEQYF.

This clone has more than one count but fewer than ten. CDR3 in DNA: TGTGCCTGGAGGGATAGCGGGAGAGTGGGAGATACGCAGTATTTT. This gives the protein CAWRDSGRVGDTQYF. The rearrangement uses TRBV30 and TRBJ2-3; 9 positions agree with TRBD2. With V trimmed by 3 bases and J by 5 bases, 9 bases remained unmatched. Per germline, CDR1 GTSNPN and CDR2 SVGIG (reference sequence). The CDR3 is 15 residues long.

CDR3 sequence reads: CASSELGRADSYNEQFF. The CDR3 nucleotides read TGTGCCAGCAGTGAATTAGGCCGAGCGGACTCCTACAATGAGCAGTTCTTC. The genes are TRBV25-1 and TRBJ2-1; TRBD2 is a possible D gene (5 bases). V dropped 1 base and J dropped 0 bases, with 13 bases sitting between them. Germline CDR1 MGHDK, CDR2 SYGVNS. There are 17 residues in the CDR3.

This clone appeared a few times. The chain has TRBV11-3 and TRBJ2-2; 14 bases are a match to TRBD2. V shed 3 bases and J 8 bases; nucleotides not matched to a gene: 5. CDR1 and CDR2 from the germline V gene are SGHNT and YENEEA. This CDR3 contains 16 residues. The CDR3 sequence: CASSFGTSGRRGELFF. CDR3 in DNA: TGTGCCAGCAGCTTCGGGACTAGCGGGAGAAGGGGGGAGCTGTTTTTT.

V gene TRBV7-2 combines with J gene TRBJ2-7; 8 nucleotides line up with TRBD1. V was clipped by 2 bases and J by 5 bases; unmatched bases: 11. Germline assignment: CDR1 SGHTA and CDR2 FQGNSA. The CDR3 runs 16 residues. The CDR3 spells CASSLRYFGTGNEQYF. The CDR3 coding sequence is TGTGCCAGCAGCTTACGGTATTTCGGGACAGGTAACGAGCAGTACTTC.

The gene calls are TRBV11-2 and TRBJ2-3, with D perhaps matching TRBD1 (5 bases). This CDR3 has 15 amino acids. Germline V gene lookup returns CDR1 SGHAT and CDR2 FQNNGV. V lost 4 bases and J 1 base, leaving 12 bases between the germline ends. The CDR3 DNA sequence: TGTGCCAGCAGCTGGGGCGGCCTTGGCACAGATACGCAGTATTTT. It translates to CASSWGGLGTDTQYF.

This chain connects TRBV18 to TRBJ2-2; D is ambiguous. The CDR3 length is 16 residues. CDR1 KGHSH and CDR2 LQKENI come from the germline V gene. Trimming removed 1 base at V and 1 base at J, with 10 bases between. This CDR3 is CASSPRLSKNTGELFF. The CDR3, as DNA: TGTGCCAGCTCACCACGCTTGAGTAAGAACACCGGGGAGCTGTTTTTT.

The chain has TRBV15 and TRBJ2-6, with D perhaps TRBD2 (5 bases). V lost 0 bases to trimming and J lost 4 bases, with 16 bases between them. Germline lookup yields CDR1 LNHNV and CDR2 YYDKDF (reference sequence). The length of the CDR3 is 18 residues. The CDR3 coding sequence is TGTGCCACCAGCAGAGATTATGGGGTTTCGGGAGGGGCCAACGTCCTGACTTTC. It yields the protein CATSRDYGVSGGANVLTF.

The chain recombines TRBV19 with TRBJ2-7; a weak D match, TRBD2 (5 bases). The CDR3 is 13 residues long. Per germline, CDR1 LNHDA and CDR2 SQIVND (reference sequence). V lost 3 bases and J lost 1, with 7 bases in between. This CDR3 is CASSIERSYEQYF. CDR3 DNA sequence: TGTGCCAGTAGTATCGAGCGGTCCTACGAGCAGTACTTC.

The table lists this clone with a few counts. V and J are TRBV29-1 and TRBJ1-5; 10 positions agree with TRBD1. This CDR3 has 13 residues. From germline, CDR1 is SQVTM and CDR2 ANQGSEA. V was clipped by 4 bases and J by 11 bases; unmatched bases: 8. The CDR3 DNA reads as TGCAGCGTTGTGTGGACAGGGGGTACGTCCCAGCATTTT. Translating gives CSVVWTGGTSQHF. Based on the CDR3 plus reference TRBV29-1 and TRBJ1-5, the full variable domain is SAVISQKPSRDICQRGTSLTIQCQVDSQVTMMFWYRQQPGQSLTLIATANQGSEATYESGFVIDKFPISRPNLTFSTLTVSNMSPEDSSIYLCSVVWTGGTSQHFGDGTRLSIL.

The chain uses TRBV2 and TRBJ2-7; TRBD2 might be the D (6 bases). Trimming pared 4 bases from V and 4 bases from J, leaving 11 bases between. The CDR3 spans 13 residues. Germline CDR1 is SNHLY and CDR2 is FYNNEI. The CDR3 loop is CASSATRGYEQYF. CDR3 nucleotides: TGTGCCAGCAGTGCAACGCGGGGATACGAGCAGTACTTC.

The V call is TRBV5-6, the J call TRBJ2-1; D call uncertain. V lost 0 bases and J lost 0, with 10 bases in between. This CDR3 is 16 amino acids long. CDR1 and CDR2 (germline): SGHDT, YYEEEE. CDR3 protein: CASSLGLGSSYNEQFF. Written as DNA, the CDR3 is TGTGCCAGCAGCTTGGGGCTAGGCTCCTCCTACAATGAGCAGTTCTTC.

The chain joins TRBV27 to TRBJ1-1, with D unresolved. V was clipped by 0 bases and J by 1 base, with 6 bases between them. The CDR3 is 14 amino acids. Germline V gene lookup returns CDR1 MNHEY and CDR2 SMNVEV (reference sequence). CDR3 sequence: CASSLSRGNTEAFF. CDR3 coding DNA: TGTGCCAGCAGTTTATCGCGGGGGAACACTGAAGCTTTCTTT.

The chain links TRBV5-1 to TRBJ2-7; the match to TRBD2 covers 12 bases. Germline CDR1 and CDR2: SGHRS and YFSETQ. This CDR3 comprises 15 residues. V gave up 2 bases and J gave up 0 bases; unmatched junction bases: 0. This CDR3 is CASSLLAGGSYEQYF. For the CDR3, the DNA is TGCGCCAGCAGCTTACTAGCGGGAGGCTCCTACGAGCAGTACTTC. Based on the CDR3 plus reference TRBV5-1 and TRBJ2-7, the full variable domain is KAGVTQTPRYLIKTRGQQVTLSCSPISGHRSVSWYQQTPGQGLQFLFEYFSETQRNKGNFPGRFSGRQFSNSRSEMNVSTLELGDSALYLCASSLLAGGSYEQYFGPGTRLTVT.

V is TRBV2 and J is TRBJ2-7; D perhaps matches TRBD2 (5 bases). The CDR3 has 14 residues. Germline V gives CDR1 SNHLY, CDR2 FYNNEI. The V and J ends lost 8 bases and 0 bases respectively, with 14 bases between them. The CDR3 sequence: CASGRGKGSYEQYF. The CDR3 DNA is TGTGCCAGCGGACGGGGAAAGGGCTCCTACGAGCAGTACTTC.

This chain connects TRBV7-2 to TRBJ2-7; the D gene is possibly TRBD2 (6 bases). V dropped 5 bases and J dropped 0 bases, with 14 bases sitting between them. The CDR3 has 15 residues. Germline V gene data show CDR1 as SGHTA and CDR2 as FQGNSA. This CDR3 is CASSETSASSYEQYF. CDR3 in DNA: TGTGCCAGCAGCGAGACTAGTGCAAGCTCCTACGAGCAGTACTTC.

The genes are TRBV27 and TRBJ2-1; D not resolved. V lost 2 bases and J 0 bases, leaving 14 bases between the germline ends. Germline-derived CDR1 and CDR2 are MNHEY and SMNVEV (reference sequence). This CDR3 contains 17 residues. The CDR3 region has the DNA TGTGCCAGCAGTTTACGCGGTCTTCCGAGCTCCTACAATGAGCAGTTCTTC. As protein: CASSLRGLPSSYNEQFF.

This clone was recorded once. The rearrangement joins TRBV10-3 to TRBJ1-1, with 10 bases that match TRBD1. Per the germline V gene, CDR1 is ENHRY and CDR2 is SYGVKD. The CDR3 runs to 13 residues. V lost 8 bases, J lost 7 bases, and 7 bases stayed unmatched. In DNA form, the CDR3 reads TGTGCCATCGGACAGGGGGGCCTTAGTGAAGCTTTCTTT. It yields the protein CAIGQGGLSEAFF.

CDR3 residues: CASSPNRGADTQYF. As DNA, the CDR3 is TGTGCCAGCTCACCCAACAGGGGTGCAGATACGCAGTATTTT. The V and J genes are TRBV18 and TRBJ2-3, with TRBD1 matching over 7 bases. V trimming: 3 bases; J trimming: 4 bases; junction bases outside the gene matches: 4. The CDR3 runs 14 residues. Germline V gene lookup returns CDR1 KGHSH and CDR2 LQKENI.

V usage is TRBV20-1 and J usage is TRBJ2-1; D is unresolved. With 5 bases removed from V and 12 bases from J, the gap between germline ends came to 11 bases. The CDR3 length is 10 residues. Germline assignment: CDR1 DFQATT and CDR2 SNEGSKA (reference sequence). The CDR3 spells CSASESGQFF. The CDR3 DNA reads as TGCAGTGCTTCCGAGTCAGGGCAGTTCTTC.

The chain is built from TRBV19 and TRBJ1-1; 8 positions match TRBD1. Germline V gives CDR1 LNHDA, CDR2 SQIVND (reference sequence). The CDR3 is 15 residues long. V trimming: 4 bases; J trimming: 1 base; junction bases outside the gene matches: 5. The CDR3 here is CASSRAGTGNTEAFF. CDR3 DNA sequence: TGTGCCAGTAGTAGGGCCGGGACAGGGAACACTGAAGCTTTCTTT.

The CDR3 sequence is CASSSTQGVNTEAFF. The CDR3, as DNA: TGTGCCAGCAGCTCGACACAGGGGGTTAACACTGAAGCTTTCTTT. This chain connects TRBV7-8 to TRBJ1-1, with 8 bases identical to TRBD1. Trimming removed 4 bases from V and 2 bases from J; junction bases left unmatched: 6. In germline, CDR1 is SGHVS, CDR2 FQNEAQ. The CDR3 covers 15 residues.

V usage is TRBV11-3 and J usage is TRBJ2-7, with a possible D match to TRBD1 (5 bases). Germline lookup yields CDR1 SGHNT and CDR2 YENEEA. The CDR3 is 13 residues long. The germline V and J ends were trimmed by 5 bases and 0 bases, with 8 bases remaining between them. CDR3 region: CASSGRDSYEQYF. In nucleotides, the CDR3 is TGTGCCAGCAGCGGCAGGGACTCCTACGAGCAGTACTTC.

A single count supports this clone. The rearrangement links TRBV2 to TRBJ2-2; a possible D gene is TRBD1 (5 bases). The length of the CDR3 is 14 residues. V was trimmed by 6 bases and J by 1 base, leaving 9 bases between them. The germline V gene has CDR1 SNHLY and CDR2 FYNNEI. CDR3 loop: CASRGQVNTGELFF. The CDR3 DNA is TGTGCCAGCAGGGGGCAAGTGAACACCGGGGAGCTGTTTTTT.